Below, 24 T cell receptor beta chains from the same sample are listed, as sequenced in a study of T cells in Graves' hyperthyroidism and ophthalmopathy. TCR beta CDR3 regions were amplified from RNA. Initially, a first-round RT-PCR of the TCR CDR3 employed the HTBI primer set. Each CDR3 protein is one row after TCRdb ran MiXCR on the multiplex PCR reads. The sample lists 200,000 to 250,000 distinct CDR3 sequences, approximately 16% occurring once. What was sequenced was blood. The receptors stem from a young woman with Graves' ophthalmopathy.

This clonotype was recorded many times. The chain has TRBV12-3 or TRBV12-4 and TRBJ1-4; 9 bases line up with TRBD1. The CDR3 has 15 amino acids. After removal of 6 bases from V and 8 bases from J, the junction contained 10 bases not matched to a gene. The CDR3 region has the DNA TGTGCCAGCAGATCTTCGGGACAGGGAGGAGAAAAACTGTTTTTT. This translates into CASRSSGQGGEKLFF.

The chain couples TRBV4-2 to TRBJ1-5; a weak D match, TRBD1 (6 bases). Trimming cost V 1 base and J 3 bases, with 10 bases left between them. This CDR3 is 15 amino acids long. Germline V lookup: CDR1 LGHNA, CDR2 YNFKEQ. DNA for the CDR3: TGTGCCAGCAGCCAAGGTCAGGGGCTCAATCAGCCCCAGCATTTT. It is translated as CASSQGQGLNQPQHF.

This clonotype has only a few counts. A read error may be the cause here, since a much bigger clone is one base away. The V gene is TRBV7-6, the J gene TRBJ2-7; D not certain. CDR3 length: 14 residues. V was shortened by 0 bases and J by 3 bases, with 9 bases between the two germline ends. Germline V gives CDR1 SGHVS, CDR2 FNYEAQ. DNA for the CDR3: TGTGCCAGCAGCTTAGCTATGGTGGACTACGAGCAGTACTTC. Encoded protein: CASSLAMVDYEQYF.

V usage is TRBV20-1 and J usage is TRBJ1-5, with 10 bases identical to TRBD1. The CDR3 loop spans 18 amino acids. Germline assignment: CDR1 DFQATT and CDR2 SNEGSKA (reference sequence). The junction had 15 bases not matched to a gene; V was cut back by 2 bases and J by 5 bases. CDR3 in DNA: TGCAGTGCTAGATATGGGGACAGGGGAAGGGGGTCTGATCAGCCCCAGCATTTT. This codes for CSARYGDRGRGSDQPQHF.

There are many counts of this clonotype. The V gene is TRBV5-1, the J gene TRBJ2-2; tentative D call: TRBD1 (5 bases). The germline V gene encodes CDR1 SGHRS and CDR2 YFSETQ. The CDR3 runs to 14 residues. V lost 0 bases, J lost 6 bases, and 9 bases lay in between. The CDR3 region is CASSLAGLAGELFF. In DNA form, the CDR3 reads TGCGCCAGCAGCTTGGCAGGGTTGGCCGGGGAGCTGTTTTTT.

This clonotype was observed many times. The gene calls are TRBV6-1 and TRBJ2-4, with 7 positions matching TRBD1. Germline V gene sequence: CDR1 MNHNS, CDR2 SASEGT. V dropped 5 bases and J dropped 4; count of bases not matched to a gene: 5. The CDR3 spans 14 residues. The CDR3 loop reads CASSYDRAKNIQYF. The CDR3 region has the DNA TGTGCCAGCAGTTATGACAGGGCGAAAAACATTCAGTACTTC.

The rearrangement links TRBV28 to TRBJ1-1; TRBD1 matches at 12 bases. The J segment lost 3 bases and the V segment lost 4 bases, leaving 9 bases of the junction unmatched. CDR3 length equals 17 residues. The germline V gene has CDR1 MDHEN and CDR2 SYDVKM. Written as DNA, the CDR3 is TGTGCCAGCAGTTCTCTCGGGACAGGGGGCAAGGACACTGAAGCTTTCTTT. Residues: CASSSLGTGGKDTEAFF.

This clonotype was observed a few times. The chain carries TRBV20-1 and TRBJ2-5; TRBD1 agrees at 8 bases. Germline CDR1 reads DFQATT; CDR2 reads SNEGSKA (reference sequence). This CDR3 contains 13 residues. Trimming cost V 7 bases and J 4 bases; bases outside gene matches: 8. This CDR3 is CSVLQGEGETQYF. The CDR3 bases are TGCAGTGTTCTACAGGGGGAAGGAGAGACCCAGTACTTC.

This clonotype was recorded a few times. The J gene is TRBJ2-1, the V gene TRBV19; D possibly corresponds to TRBD1 (6 bases). Trimming stripped 3 bases from V and 12 bases from J, with 12 bases between. CDR3 length: 12 residues. Germline V gives CDR1 LNHDA, CDR2 SQIVND (reference sequence). The CDR3, as DNA: TGTGCCAGTAGTATTATAGGACAGAGGCAGTTCTTC. Translating it yields CASSIIGQRQFF.

Ten or more counts support this clonotype. This chain connects TRBV18 to TRBJ1-1, with 8 bases aligning to TRBD1. Germline CDR1 KGHSH, CDR2 LQKENI. The CDR3 has 16 amino acids. V trimming: 5 bases; J trimming: 0 bases; junction bases outside the gene matches: 8. This chain's CDR3 is CASSMTGALLNTEAFF. The DNA of the CDR3 is TGTGCCAGCTCAATGACAGGGGCCCTCTTGAACACTGAAGCTTTCTTT.

In its sample, this clonotype was seen many times. The chain has TRBV6-1 and TRBJ2-2; 9 bases fit TRBD1. CDR3 length equals 12 residues. Germline CDR1 MNHNS, CDR2 SASEGT. Trimming took 8 bases from V and 11 from J; bases not matched to a gene: 6. The CDR3: CASGDRVNELFF. The CDR3 nucleotides are TGTGCCAGCGGGGACAGGGTTAACGAGCTGTTTTTT.

Points on this clonotype: It may be a read error: a sequence one base away is much more abundant. The rearrangement joins TRBV15 to TRBJ2-1, with D possibly being TRBD2 (7 bases). The CDR3 contains 14 residues. With 3 bases removed from V and 7 bases from J, the gap between germline ends came to 13 bases. CDR1 is LNHNV, CDR2 YYDKDF, per germline (reference sequence). The CDR3 loop is CATSRGGGSNEQFF. CDR3 DNA: TGTGCCACCAGCAGGGGCGGGGGCTCTAATGAGCAGTTCTTC.

This clonotype showed up many times. V and J are TRBV7-9 and TRBJ2-4; perhaps TRBD1 as D (5 bases). Germline V gene sequence: CDR1 SEHNR, CDR2 FQNEAQ (reference sequence). With 2 bases removed from V and 9 bases from J, the gap between germline ends came to 11 bases. The CDR3 has 13 amino acids. CDR3: CASSLPAGRIQYF. In nucleotides, the CDR3 is TGTGCCAGCAGCTTACCGGCAGGGCGCATTCAGTACTTC.

This clonotype was recorded many times. The chain recombines TRBV20-1 with TRBJ2-2; D unclear. The germline gives CDR1 DFQATT, CDR2 SNEGSKA (reference sequence). This CDR3 contains 11 residues. V was cut by 5 bases and J by 8 bases, with 9 bases left in between. The CDR3 protein is CSAPHGGELFF. The CDR3 DNA is TGCAGTGCTCCCCACGGGGGGGAGCTGTTTTTT.

This clonotype was detected ten times or more. The CDR3 DNA follows: TGTGCCAGCAGACGACAGGTTAACTATGGCTACACCTTC. This gives the protein CASRRQVNYGYTF. J is TRBJ1-2 and V is TRBV2, with a weak D call TRBD1 (6 bases). The CDR3 loop spans 13 amino acids. Trimming stripped 6 bases from V and 1 base from J, with 9 bases between. Germline V gene sequence: CDR1 SNHLY, CDR2 FYNNEI. The full variable domain, its missing parts supplied by reference TRBV2 and TRBJ1-2, is EPEVTQTPSHQVTQMGQEVILRCVPISNHLYFYWYRQILGQKVEFLVSFYNNEISEKSEIFDDQFSVERPDGSNFTLKIRSTKLEDSAMYFCASRRQVNYGYTFGSGTRLTVV.

This clonotype was observed many times. This rearrangement joins TRBV27 to TRBJ2-3; 13 bases are shared with TRBD2. CDR1 MNHEY and CDR2 SMNVEV come from the germline V gene (reference sequence). V shed 5 bases and J 5 bases; nucleotides not matched to a gene: 10. The CDR3 runs 17 residues. For the CDR3, the DNA is TGTGCCAGCAGTCCAATACGACTAGCGGGAGGAGTAGATACGCAGTATTTT. Its translation: CASSPIRLAGGVDTQYF.

On this clonotype: The germline gene is not matched at one end of the junction; a read error may be the cause. The chain joins TRBV7-2 to TRBJ1-4, with a possible D match to TRBD1 (5 bases). Germline CDR1 is SGHTA and CDR2 is FQGNSA. The CDR3 has 14 amino acids. The DNA of the CDR3 is TGTGCCAGCGGCCCAGGGTTAACTAATGAAGAACTGTTTTTT. This codes for CASGPGLTNEELFF. The full variable domain, its missing parts supplied by reference TRBV7-2 and TRBJ1-4, is GAGVSQSPSNKVTEKGKDVELRCDPISGHTALYWYRQSLGQGLEFLIYFQGNSAPDKSGLPSDRFSAERTGGSVSTLTIQRTQQEDSAVYLCASGPGLTNEELFFGSGTQLSVL.

This clonotype was observed at least ten times. J is TRBJ1-5 and V is TRBV6-1, with 9 bases aligning to TRBD1. This CDR3 is 15 amino acids long. Germline trimming cut 5 bases from V and 6 bases from J; bases unmatched to any gene: 8. Germline V CDR1 and CDR2: MNHNS, SASEGT. The CDR3 nucleotides are TGTGCCAGCAGTTATGCGGGACAGGGTAGTCAGCCCCAGCATTTT. Its protein product is CASSYAGQGSQPQHF.

This clonotype was counted at least ten times. As DNA, the CDR3 is TGTGCCAGCAGCCCCCGACTAGCCGCAGGCCGGTACTTC. It is translated as CASSPRLAAGRYF. The chain recombines TRBV13 with TRBJ2-5, with 7 nucleotides matching TRBD2. CDR1 is PRHDT and CDR2 is FYEKMQ in the germline V gene (reference sequence). CDR3 length equals 13 residues. V dropped 5 bases and J dropped 13; count of bases not matched to a gene: 13.

This clonotype was observed many times. The V gene is TRBV2, the J gene TRBJ2-3; D is perhaps TRBD2 (5 bases). This CDR3 is built from 14 residues. Germline V CDR1 and CDR2: SNHLY, FYNNEI. V was trimmed by 6 bases and J by 4 bases, leaving 14 bases between them. CDR3 amino acids: CASRTGSIPDTQYF. For the CDR3, the DNA is TGTGCCAGCAGGACTGGGAGTATTCCAGATACGCAGTATTTT.

The chain is built from TRBV3-1 and TRBJ2-5, with D uncertain. V gave up 7 bases and J gave up 4 bases, with 16 bases separating them. Germline CDR1 and CDR2: LGHDT and YNNKEL (reference sequence). The CDR3 contains 14 residues. The CDR3 nucleotides read TGTGCCAGCAAGTGGTCGGGCGGTAGAGAGACCCAGTACTTC. Protein: CASKWSGGRETQYF.

This clonotype was seen ten or more times. The chain joins TRBV19 to TRBJ1-2; D gene unclear. This CDR3 spans 15 amino acids. Germline-derived CDR1 and CDR2 are LNHDA and SQIVND (reference sequence). Trimming shortened V by 6 bases and J by 0 bases, and 14 bases separated the two germline ends. The CDR3 nucleotides are TGTGCCAGTAGACAGTCGCAGGATGCTAACTATGGCTACACCTTC. It encodes CASRQSQDANYGYTF.

This clonotype was detected a few times. CDR3 protein: CASSSPVRKEKLFF. The CDR3, as DNA: TGTGCCAGCAGCTCCCCGGTGAGGAAGGAAAAACTGTTTTTT. The chain links TRBV7-9 to TRBJ1-4, with no clear D. Per germline, CDR1 SEHNR and CDR2 FQNEAQ (reference sequence). The CDR3 is 14 residues long. V was trimmed by 4 bases and J by 8 bases, leaving 14 bases between them.

This clonotype was counted ten times or more. The chain employs TRBV16 and TRBJ2-1; 8 bases fit TRBD2. This CDR3 is built from 15 residues. CDR1 KGHSY and CDR2 FQNENV come from the germline V gene. With V trimmed by 3 bases and J by 2 bases, 3 bases remained unmatched. CDR3 loop: CASSHQAGAYNEQFF. CDR3 bases: TGTGCCAGCAGCCATCAAGCGGGAGCCTACAATGAGCAGTTCTTC.